These 12 T cell receptor beta chains originate from one sample sequenced in a study of shared clonotypes between healthy human individuals. Generated by immunoSEQ multiplex PCR, the TCRdb table keeps only in-frame clones and is missing some. The sample carries 470,000 or so clones, approximately 80% recorded once. The specimen sequenced was PBMCs. Receptor source: a woman in her 40s in good health. Some clones in this sample may be carry-over from other donors' samples.

The rearrangement joins TRBV6-1 to TRBJ2-2; possibly TRBD2 for D (5 bases). Germline V lookup: CDR1 MNHNS, CDR2 SASEGT. The CDR3 length is 14 residues. The germline V and J ends were trimmed by 4 bases and 6 bases, with 12 bases remaining between them. This CDR3 is CASSGLNFAGELFF. The CDR3 region has the DNA TGTGCCAGCAGTGGACTAAACTTTGCCGGGGAGCTGTTTTTT.

The chain combines TRBV27 with TRBJ1-5, with 9 bases identical to TRBD1. The CDR3 contains 16 residues. Unmatched junction bases numbered 2, after V lost 0 bases and J lost 2 bases. Germline lookup yields CDR1 MNHEY and CDR2 SMNVEV (reference sequence). CDR3 in amino acids: CASSLSRQGGNQPQHF. The DNA of the CDR3 is TGTGCCAGCAGTTTATCTAGACAGGGGGGCAATCAGCCCCAGCATTTT.

The J gene is TRBJ1-4, the V gene TRBV5-1; 7 bases map to TRBD1. Germline trimming cut 4 bases from V and 7 bases from J; bases unmatched to any gene: 10. CDR1 is SGHRS and CDR2 is YFSETQ in the germline V gene. This CDR3 region has 15 residues. The CDR3 sequence: CASSLQGGASEKLFF. The CDR3 DNA reads TGCGCCAGCAGCCTCCAGGGGGGGGCGAGTGAAAAACTGTTTTTT. Complete variable domain (other parts from reference TRBV5-1 and TRBJ1-4): KAGVTQTPRYLIKTRGQQVTLSCSPISGHRSVSWYQQTPGQGLQFLFEYFSETQRNKGNFPGRFSGRQFSNSRSEMNVSTLELGDSALYLCASSLQGGASEKLFFGSGTQLSVL.

Note on this clone: Other DNA sequences in the sample encode the same CDR3. V and J are TRBV9 and TRBJ1-1; D not certain. The V gene's germline CDR1 is SGDLS and CDR2 YYNGEE. The CDR3 consists of 13 residues. Trimming took 1 base from V and 0 from J, leaving 4 bases between them. The DNA for the CDR3 is TGTGCCAGCAGCGTAACGGTGAACACTGAAGCTTTCTTT. The encoded protein is CASSVTVNTEAFF.

The chain links TRBV27 to TRBJ2-6, with D perhaps matching TRBD1 (6 bases). V was cut by 2 bases and J by 4 bases, with 18 bases left in between. The CDR3 totals 18 residues. Germline CDR1 MNHEY, CDR2 SMNVEV (reference sequence). The DNA of the CDR3 is TGTGCCAGCAGTTTAGGGTGGGGACAAACGACCGGGGCCAACGTCCTGACTTTC. This gives the protein CASSLGWGQTTGANVLTF.

This clone occurred many times. Other DNA variants within this sample encode the same CDR3. This rearrangement joins TRBV5-6 to TRBJ1-1; 7 bases are shared with TRBD1. The junction had 7 bases not matched to a gene; V was cut back by 1 base and J by 4 bases. The CDR3 sequence is 15 residues long. Germline-derived CDR1 and CDR2 are SGHDT and YYEEEE. The CDR3 reads CASSLLPGGGTEAFF. CDR3 sequence (DNA): TGTGCCAGCAGCTTGCTCCCAGGGGGGGGCACTGAAGCTTTCTTT.

In the case of this clone: Within the sample, other DNA sequences also encode this same CDR3. This chain connects TRBV5-4 to TRBJ2-5; D not certain. The germline gives CDR1 SGHNT, CDR2 YYREEE (reference sequence). V was pared by 0 bases and J by 2 bases, with 5 bases between. The CDR3 has 13 amino acids. The CDR3 bases are TGTGCCAGCAGCTTGGTTGCGCAAGAGACCCAGTACTTC. Translated, it gives CASSLVAQETQYF. The full variable domain, its missing parts supplied by reference TRBV5-4 and TRBJ2-5, is ETGVTQSPTHLIKTRGQQVTLRCSSQSGHNTVSWYQQALGQGPQFIFQYYREEENGRGNFPPRFSGLQFPNYSSELNVNALELDDSALYLCASSLVAQETQYFGPGTRLLVL.

The J gene is TRBJ2-2, the V gene TRBV28; the D gene is possibly TRBD1 (5 bases). The ends were cut back, 6 bases at V and 4 bases at J, with 12 bases in the middle. The CDR3 spans 14 residues. Germline V gene sequence: CDR1 MDHEN, CDR2 SYDVKM. The CDR3 sequence is CASRPRVGTGELFF. The CDR3 DNA sequence: TGTGCCAGCAGACCCAGGGTGGGCACCGGGGAGCTGTTTTTT.

The V call is TRBV10-1, the J call TRBJ2-7, with no clear D. V was pared by 2 bases and J by 0 bases, with 5 bases between. This CDR3 has 13 residues. Germline lookup yields CDR1 WNHNN and CDR2 SYGVQD (reference sequence). Here the CDR3 DNA reads TGCGCCAGCAGTGAGGGTAGCTCCTACGAGCAGTACTTC. As protein: CASSEGSSYEQYF.

The chain links TRBV11-2 to TRBJ2-5; D not resolved. Trimming cost V 2 bases and J 1 base, with 11 bases left between them. The CDR3 length is 15 residues. Germline CDR1 and CDR2: SGHAT and FQNNGV. The CDR3 loop reads CASSLNSRPQETQYF. CDR3 coding DNA: TGTGCCAGCAGCTTAAATTCGAGACCCCAAGAGACCCAGTACTTC. Full variable domain (remainder filled in from reference TRBV11-2 and TRBJ2-5): EAGVAQSPRYKIIEKRQSVAFWCNPISGHATLYWYQQILGQGPKLLIQFQNNGVVDDSQLPKDRFSAERLKGVDSTLKIQPAKLEDSAVYLCASSLNSRPQETQYFGPGTRLLVL.

The genes are TRBV5-1 and TRBJ2-3; no clear D. CDR3 length: 13 amino acids. The V and J ends lost 1 base and 5 bases respectively, with 8 bases between them. Germline values: CDR1 SGHRS, CDR2 YFSETQ. The CDR3 sequence is CASSLIPQDTQYF. The CDR3, as DNA: TGCGCCAGCAGCTTGATCCCCCAAGATACGCAGTATTTT. Together with reference TRBV5-1 and TRBJ2-3, the CDR3 gives the full variable domain: KAGVTQTPRYLIKTRGQQVTLSCSPISGHRSVSWYQQTPGQGLQFLFEYFSETQRNKGNFPGRFSGRQFSNSRSEMNVSTLELGDSALYLCASSLIPQDTQYFGPGTRLTVL.

J is TRBJ1-5 and V is TRBV2, with a possible D match to TRBD1 (5 bases). Germline CDR1 reads SNHLY; CDR2 reads FYNNEI. The CDR3 is 15 amino acids. Trimming cost V 7 bases and J 5 bases, with 18 bases left between them. The CDR3 reads CASTTERGGDQPQHF. The CDR3 region has the DNA TGTGCCAGCACCACCGAGCGGGGGGGGGATCAGCCCCAGCATTTT. Looking up the rest from reference TRBV2 and TRBJ1-5 gives the full variable domain: EPEVTQTPSHQVTQMGQEVILRCVPISNHLYFYWYRQILGQKVEFLVSFYNNEISEKSEIFDDQFSVERPDGSNFTLKIRSTKLEDSAMYFCASTTERGGDQPQHFGDGTRLSIL.